The rows below give T cell receptor beta chains drawn from one sample of a study of blood T cell repertoires in COVID-19. Produced via immunoSEQ multiplex PCR; TCRdb's table is partial and in-frame only. The sample consists of hundreds of thousands of clones, 80% to 90% of them appearing once. The sequenced sample consisted of peripheral blood. These receptors all come from a man aged 40-49 years with acute or convalescent COVID-19. The CDR3 runs from the conserved cysteine through the conserved F or W.

v_gene	len	j_gene	CDR3aa
TRBV6-5	14	TRBJ2-1	CASSLAGGDNEQFF
TRBV5-1	13	TRBJ1-1	CASTWDRNTEAFF
TRBV7-2	14	TRBJ2-3	CASSLALAGDTQYF
TRBV7-2	14	TRBJ2-7	CASSFSGSNYEQYF
TRBV5-1	17	TRBJ2-7	CASSRKDSGTGSYEQYF
TRBV12-2	15	TRBJ2-2	CASRLVRGDTGELFF
TRBV3-1/TRBV3-2	13	TRBJ2-3	CASSPPGRGGQYF
TRBV2	15	TRBJ1-1	CASSEQGALGTEAFF
TRBV4-1	16	TRBJ2-3	CASSQGLLANTDTQYF
TRBV5-1	12	TRBJ2-2	CASSFGPGELFF
TRBV5-4	17	TRBJ2-2	CASSVWTSGGAIGELFF
TRBV19	13	TRBJ1-5	CASSTDYTQPQHF
TRBV5-1	14	TRBJ2-7	CASSLGAGSYEQYF
TRBV3-1/TRBV3-2	15	TRBJ2-2	CASSQEVGAVGELFF
TRBV7-2	15	TRBJ1-1	CASSSNSGFGTEAFF
TRBV18	13	TRBJ1-2	CASSEPRGSGYTF
TRBV6-6	14	TRBJ1-5	CASSYFYSNQPQHF
TRBV6-5	16	TRBJ1-2	CASSYPRGQENYGYTF
TRBV19	12	TRBJ2-1	CASSTQFDEQFF
TRBV5-3	13	TRBJ1-2	CARSLSGHYGYTF
TRBV27	16	TRBJ2-3	CASSLFSGGSTDTQYF
TRBV6-5	13	TRBJ1-2	CASIAPGGYGYTF
TRBV5-1	14	TRBJ1-1	CASSFNRADTEAFF
TRBV6-6	16	TRBJ1-1	CASSQPPTGTNTEAFF
TRBV19	17	TRBJ2-6	CASSITGGFSGANVLTF
TRBV4-1	17	TRBJ2-1	CASSQDPGGIRYNEQFF
TRBV10-2	15	TRBJ2-2	CASLRGTVRPGELFF
TRBV19	14	TRBJ2-7	CASSLTGVSYEQYF
TRBV23-1	12	TRBJ1-1	CASSPPRAEAFF
TRBV11-2	14	TRBJ2-7	CASSEQGYSYEQYF
TRBV10-1	16	TRBJ2-2	CASSEWRGMNTGELFF
TRBV18	13	TRBJ2-7	CASSDRSSYEQYF
TRBV27	15	TRBJ2-1	CASSERGSPYNEQFF
TRBV19	13	TRBJ1-3	CASRRGSGNTIYF
TRBV6-1	19	TRBJ2-7	CASSGPGLAGGLIWDEQYF
TRBV10-3	14	TRBJ2-1	CAIRIAGARNEQFF
TRBV7-2	13	TRBJ2-7	CASSLDRVNEQYF
TRBV6-5	14	TRBJ1-2	CASLRASGGGGYTF
TRBV5-5	17	TRBJ2-3	CASSWAQGSGGTDTQYF
TRBV11-3	14	TRBJ2-1	CASSSVGGTNEQFF
TRBV5-1	13	TRBJ1-4	CASSLVGGEKLFF
TRBV30	15	TRBJ1-1	CAWSRGHIRYTEAFF
TRBV5-1	16	TRBJ1-4	CASSLVGRGNGEKLFF
TRBV30	13	TRBJ1-2	CAWSTGGAYGYTF
TRBV30	14	TRBJ1-2	CAWRGDRANYGYTF